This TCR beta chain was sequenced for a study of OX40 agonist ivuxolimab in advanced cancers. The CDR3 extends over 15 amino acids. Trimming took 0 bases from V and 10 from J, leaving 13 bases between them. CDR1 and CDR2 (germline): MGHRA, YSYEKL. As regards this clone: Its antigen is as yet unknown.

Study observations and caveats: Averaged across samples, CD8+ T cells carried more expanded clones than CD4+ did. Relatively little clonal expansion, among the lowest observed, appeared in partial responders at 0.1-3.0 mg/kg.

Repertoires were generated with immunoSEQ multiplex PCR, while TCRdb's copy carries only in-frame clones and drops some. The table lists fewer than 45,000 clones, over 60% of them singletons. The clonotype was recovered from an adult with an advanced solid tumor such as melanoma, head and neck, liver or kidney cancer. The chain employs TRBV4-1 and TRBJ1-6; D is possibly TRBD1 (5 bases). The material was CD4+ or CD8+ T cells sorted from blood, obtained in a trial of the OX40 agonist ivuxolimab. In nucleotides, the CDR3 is TGCGCCAGCAGCCAAGATCCCCAGGGAGCCTCACCCCTCCACTTT. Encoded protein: CASSQDPQGASPLHF.